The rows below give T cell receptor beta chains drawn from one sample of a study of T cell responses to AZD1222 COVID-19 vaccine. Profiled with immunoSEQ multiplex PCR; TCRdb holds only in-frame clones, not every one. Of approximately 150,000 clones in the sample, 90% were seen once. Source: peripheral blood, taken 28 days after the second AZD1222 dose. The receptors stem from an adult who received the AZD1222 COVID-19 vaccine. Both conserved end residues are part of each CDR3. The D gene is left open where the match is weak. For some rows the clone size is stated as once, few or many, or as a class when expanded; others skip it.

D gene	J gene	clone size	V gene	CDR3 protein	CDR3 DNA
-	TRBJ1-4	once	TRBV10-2	CASSDRGGRGDEKLFF	TGCGCCAGCAGTGATCGGGGGGGGCGCGGGGATGAAAAACTGTTTTTT
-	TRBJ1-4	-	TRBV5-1	CASSPGFDLNEKLFF	TGCGCCAGCAGCCCGGGGTTCGACCTTAATGAAAAACTGTTTTTT
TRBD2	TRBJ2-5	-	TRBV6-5	CAGGTSGGEETQYF	TGTGCCGGAGGGACTAGCGGGGGGGAAGAGACCCAGTACTTC
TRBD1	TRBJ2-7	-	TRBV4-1	CASSHSTGSGVPYEQYF	TGCGCCAGCAGCCACTCGACAGGGTCCGGGGTCCCCTACGAGCAGTACTTC
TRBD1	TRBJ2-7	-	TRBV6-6	CASTDPGQGFYEQYF	TGTGCCAGCACCGACCCGGGACAGGGGTTCTACGAGCAGTACTTC
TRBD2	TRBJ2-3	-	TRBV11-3	CASSLAGGLTDTQYF	TGTGCCAGCAGCTTGGCGGGAGGGCTCACAGATACGCAGTATTTT
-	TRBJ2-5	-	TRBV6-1	CASSGGVTETQYF	TGTGCCAGCAGTGGTGGTGTAACGGAGACCCAGTACTTC
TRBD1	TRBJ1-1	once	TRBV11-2	CASSWGQGVGEAFF	TGTGCCAGCAGCTGGGGACAGGGGGTTGGTGAAGCTTTCTTT
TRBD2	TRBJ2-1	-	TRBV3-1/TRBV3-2	CASSHPGLAGDNEQFF	TGTGCCAGCAGCCACCCGGGACTAGCGGGAGACAATGAGCAGTTCTTC
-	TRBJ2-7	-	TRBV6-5	CASTLGVGYEQYF	TGTGCCAGCACCCTGGGGGTTGGCTACGAGCAGTACTTC
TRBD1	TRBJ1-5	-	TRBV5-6	CASSLRGPGNQPQHF	TGTGCCAGCAGCTTGAGGGGGCCGGGCAATCAGCCCCAGCATTTT
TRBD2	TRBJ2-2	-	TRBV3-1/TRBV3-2	CASSQARTSGRNTGELFF	TGTGCCAGCAGCCAAGCCCGGACTAGCGGGAGGAACACCGGGGAGCTGTTTTTT
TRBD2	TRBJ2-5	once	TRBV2	CASTAGLAQWETQYF	TGTGCCAGCACTGCTGGACTAGCTCAGTGGGAGACCCAGTACTTC
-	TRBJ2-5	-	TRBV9	CASSVGRETQYF	TGTGCCAGCAGCGTAGGCCGGGAGACCCAGTACTTC
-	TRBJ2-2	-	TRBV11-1	CASSLNTGELFF	TGTGCCAGCAGCTTAAACACCGGGGAGCTGTTTTTT
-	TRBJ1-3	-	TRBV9	CASSARAPGNTIYF	TGTGCCAGCAGCGCCAGGGCCCCTGGAAACACCATATATTTT
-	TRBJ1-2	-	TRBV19	CATRGDTQGSYGYTF	TGTGCCACCCGGGGGGACACACAGGGATCATATGGCTACACCTTC
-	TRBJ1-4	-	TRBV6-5	CASSYSPAAFNEKLFF	TGTGCCAGCAGTTACTCCCCAGCAGCGTTTAATGAAAAACTGTTTTTT
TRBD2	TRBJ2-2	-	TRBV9	CASSVDGGGGIGELFF	TGTGCCAGCAGCGTAGACGGTGGCGGGGGGATCGGGGAGCTGTTTTTT
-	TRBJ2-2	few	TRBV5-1	CASSSFQGRGGELFF	TGCGCCAGCAGCTCATTCCAGGGACGAGGCGGGGAGCTGTTTTTT
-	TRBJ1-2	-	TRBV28	CAHTRAGDANYGYTF	TGTGCCCACACCAGGGCAGGGGACGCTAACTATGGCTACACCTTC
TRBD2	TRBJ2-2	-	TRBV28	CASSPRTSGNTGELFF	TGTGCCAGCAGTCCCCGAACTAGCGGAAACACCGGGGAGCTGTTTTTT
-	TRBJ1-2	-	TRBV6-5	CASRARDYGYTF	TGTGCCAGCAGGGCCCGGGACTATGGCTACACCTTC
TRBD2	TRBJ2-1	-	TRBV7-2	CASSFLLAGMDNEQFF	TGTGCCAGCAGCTTCTTGCTAGCGGGCATGGACAATGAGCAGTTCTTC
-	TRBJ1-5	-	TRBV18	CASSPSLGVNQPQHF	TGTGCCAGCTCACCCTCTCTGGGGGTTAATCAGCCCCAGCATTTT
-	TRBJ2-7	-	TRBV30	CAWSVPGTAYEQYF	TGTGCCTGGAGTGTACCCGGGACTGCCTACGAGCAGTACTTC
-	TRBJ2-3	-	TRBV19	CASSSPPELGGTQYF	TGTGCCAGTAGTTCGCCCCCCGAGCTGGGGGGTACGCAGTATTTT
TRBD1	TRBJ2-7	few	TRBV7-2	CASSLVQGASHEQYF	TGTGCCAGCAGCTTAGTCCAGGGGGCTTCCCACGAGCAGTACTTC
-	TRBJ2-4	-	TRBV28	CASSRTRDLLEAKNIQYF	TGTGCCAGCAGCAGAACACGGGACCTCCTGGAGGCCAAAAACATTCAGTACTTC
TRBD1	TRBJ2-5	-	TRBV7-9	CASSLYLGQQETQYF	TGTGCCAGCAGCTTATATCTGGGACAGCAAGAGACCCAGTACTTC
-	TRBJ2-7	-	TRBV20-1	CSALQYPEQYF	TGCAGTGCTCTCCAATACCCCGAGCAGTACTTC
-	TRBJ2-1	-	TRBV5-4	CASSLPGGATYNEQFF	TGTGCCAGCAGCCTACCTGGGGGGGCGACCTACAATGAGCAGTTCTTC
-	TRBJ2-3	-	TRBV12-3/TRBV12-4	CASSRQVQDTQYF	TGTGCCAGTTCCCGACAGGTCCAAGATACGCAGTATTTT
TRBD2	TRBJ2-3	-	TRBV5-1	CASSLLAGGFGTDTQYF	TGCGCCAGCAGCTTGCTAGCGGGGGGATTCGGGACAGATACGCAGTATTTT
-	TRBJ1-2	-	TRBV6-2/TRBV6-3	CASSYWPSDTYGYTF	TGTGCCAGCAGTTACTGGCCATCTGATACCTATGGCTACACCTTC
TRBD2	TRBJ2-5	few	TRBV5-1	CASSLAGEYQETQYF	TGCGCCAGCAGCTTAGCGGGAGAGTATCAAGAGACCCAGTACTTC
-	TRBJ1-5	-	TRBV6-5	CAADPQGRQPQHF	TGTGCCGCCGACCCCCAGGGTCGACAGCCCCAGCATTTT
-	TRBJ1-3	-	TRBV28	CASIAGNTIYF	TGTGCCAGCATCGCTGGAAACACCATATATTTT
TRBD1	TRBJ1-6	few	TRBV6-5	CASSYRGQSPLHF	TGTGCCAGCAGTTACAGGGGGCAATCACCCCTCCACTTT
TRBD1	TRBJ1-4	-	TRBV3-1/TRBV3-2	CASSLSKGGSRGRNEKLFF	TGTGCCAGCAGCCTTTCCAAAGGGGGCTCGAGGGGTCGAAATGAAAAACTGTTTTTT
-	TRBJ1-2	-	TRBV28	CASSLRTDYGYTF	TGTGCCAGCAGTTTAAGGACTGACTATGGCTACACCTTC
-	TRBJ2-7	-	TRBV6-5	CASSYSPGTYYEQYF	TGTGCCAGCAGTTACTCGCCGGGGACATACTACGAGCAGTACTTC
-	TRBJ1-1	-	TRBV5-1	CASSRDRVGNTEAFF	TGCGCCAGCAGCCGAGATCGTGTTGGGAACACTGAAGCTTTCTTT
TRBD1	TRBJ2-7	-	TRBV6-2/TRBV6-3	CASSYVDRGSYEQYF	TGTGCCAGCAGTTACGTGGACAGGGGCTCCTACGAGCAGTACTTC
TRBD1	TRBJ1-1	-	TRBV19	CASSIELDRGFSNTEAFF	TGTGCCAGTAGTATAGAATTAGACAGGGGGTTTTCCAACACTGAAGCTTTCTTT
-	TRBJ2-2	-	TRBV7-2	CASSFGGIRELFF	TGTGCCAGCAGCTTCGGGGGTATCAGGGAGCTGTTTTTT
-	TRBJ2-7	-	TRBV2	CARRVEGNYEQYF	TGTGCCAGGCGGGTGGAGGGAAACTACGAGCAGTACTTC
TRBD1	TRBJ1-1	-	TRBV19	CASSPRGRENTEAFF	TGTGCCAGTAGTCCGAGGGGGCGTGAGAACACTGAAGCTTTCTTT
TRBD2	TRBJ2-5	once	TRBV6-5	CASRKVAGKETQYF	TGTGCCAGCAGGAAGGTAGCGGGGAAAGAGACCCAGTACTTC
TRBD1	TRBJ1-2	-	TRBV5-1	CASSPTPGQGTLFYGYTF	TGCGCCAGCAGCCCGACGCCGGGACAGGGGACCCTCTTTTATGGCTACACCTTC
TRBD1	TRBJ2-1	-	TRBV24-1	CATSDATGTERYNEQFF	TGTGCCACCAGTGATGCGACAGGGACGGAGAGATACAATGAGCAGTTCTTC
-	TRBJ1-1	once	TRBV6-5	CATHGVWRNTEAFF	TGTGCCACCCACGGGGTTTGGAGGAACACTGAAGCTTTCTTT
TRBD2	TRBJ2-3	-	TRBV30	CAWATSGGTDTQYF	TGTGCCTGGGCGACTAGCGGGGGCACAGATACGCAGTATTTT
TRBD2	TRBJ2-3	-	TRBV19	CASSIELAGNTQYF	TGTGCCAGTAGTATAGAACTAGCGGGAAATACGCAGTATTTT
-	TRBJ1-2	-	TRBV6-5	CASSYRGDGYTF	TGTGCCAGCAGTTACCGAGGGGATGGCTACACCTTC